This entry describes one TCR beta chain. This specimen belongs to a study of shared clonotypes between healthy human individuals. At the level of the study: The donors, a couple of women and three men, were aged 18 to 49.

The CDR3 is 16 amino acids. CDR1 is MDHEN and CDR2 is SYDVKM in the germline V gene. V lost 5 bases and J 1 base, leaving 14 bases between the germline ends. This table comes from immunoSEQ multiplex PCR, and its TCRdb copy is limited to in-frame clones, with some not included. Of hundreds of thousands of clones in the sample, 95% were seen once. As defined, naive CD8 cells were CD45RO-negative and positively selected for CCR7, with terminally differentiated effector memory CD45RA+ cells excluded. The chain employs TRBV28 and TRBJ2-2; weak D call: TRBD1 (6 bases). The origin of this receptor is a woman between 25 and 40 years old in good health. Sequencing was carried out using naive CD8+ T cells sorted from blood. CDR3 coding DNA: TGTGCCAGCAGTCCACAGGGCTATCGGAACACCGGGGAGCTGTTTTTT. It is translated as CASSPQGYRNTGELFF.